These 30 T cell receptor beta chains originate from one sample sequenced in a study of T cells in Graves' hyperthyroidism and ophthalmopathy. Authors of the study amplified TCR beta CDR3 regions from RNA transcripts. Primed by the HTBI set, a first-round RT-PCR was run on the TCR CDR3. In TCRdb, the multiplex PCR reads were re-called with MiXCR into one record per CDR3 protein. Of 400,000 to 450,000 distinct CDR3 sequences in the sample, approximately 14% were seen once. The sequencing input was blood. The receptors shown here come from a man aged 18 to 29 with Graves' ophthalmopathy.

This clonotype was counted at least ten times. The J gene is TRBJ1-2, the V gene TRBV3-1; tentatively, D is TRBD1 (5 bases). The CDR3 consists of 14 residues. Germline V CDR1 and CDR2: LGHDT, YNNKEL (reference sequence). Trimming took off 3 bases at V and 7 bases at J, with 15 bases between the two ends. The CDR3 coding sequence is TGTGCCAGCAGCCACCAGGGAGGTGCCGCTGGCTACACCTTC. Residues: CASSHQGGAAGYTF.

With respect to this clonotype: Being one base from a much bigger clone, this may be a read error. The rearrangement joins TRBV10-3 to TRBJ1-5; perhaps TRBD1 as D (6 bases). This CDR3 contains 15 residues. Germline CDR1 ENHRY, CDR2 SYGVKD. The V gene lost 4 bases and the J gene lost 6 bases, with 16 bases spanning the gap. CDR3 amino acids: CAISAGGQGIQPQHF. CDR3 DNA: TGTGCCATCAGTGCCGGGGGGCAGGGCATTCAGCCCCAGCATTTT.

This clonotype has ten or more counts. The chain employs TRBV29-1 and TRBJ1-1; 7 positions match TRBD1. Germline assignment: CDR1 SQVTM and CDR2 ANQGSEA. The CDR3 totals 15 residues. The V segment lost 4 bases and the J segment 1 base; nucleotides outside the gene matches: 9. The CDR3 DNA sequence: TGCAGCGTTGCCCCCCAGACAGGGACGAACACTGAAGCTTTCTTT. This gives the protein CSVAPQTGTNTEAFF.

This clonotype was recorded a few times. The chain employs TRBV9 and TRBJ2-5, with 9 bases aligning to TRBD1. The V segment lost 0 bases and the J segment 2 bases; nucleotides outside the gene matches: 14. The CDR3 extends over 19 amino acids. Per the germline V gene, CDR1 is SGDLS and CDR2 is YYNGEE. CDR3 coding DNA: TGTGCCAGCAGCGTAGACCCCTCGGGGACAGGGATTCGGCAAGAGACCCAGTACTTC. Its translation: CASSVDPSGTGIRQETQYF.

The chain joins TRBV6-1 to TRBJ1-2, with D possibly being TRBD1 (5 bases). CDR3 length: 13 residues. V was clipped by 4 bases and J by 4 bases, with 10 bases between them. Germline loops: CDR1 MNHNS, CDR2 SASEGT. CDR3 nucleotide sequence: TGTGCCAGCAGTGCCCAGGGATTCTATGGCTACACCTTC. Translating gives CASSAQGFYGYTF.

The table lists this clonotype with many counts. The rearrangement links TRBV19 to TRBJ2-7; 11 nucleotides line up with TRBD1. The V gene's germline CDR1 is LNHDA and CDR2 SQIVND (reference sequence). After removal of 7 bases from V and 6 bases from J, the junction contained 11 bases not matched to a gene. CDR3 length: 15 residues. Written as DNA, the CDR3 is TGTGCCAGTACCCCCACCGCGGACAGGGGGCGCGAGCAGTACTTC. Its translation: CASTPTADRGREQYF.

The rearrangement links TRBV20-1 to TRBJ1-2; D uncertain. In germline, CDR1 is DFQATT, CDR2 SNEGSKA (reference sequence). Trimming pared 0 bases from V and 1 base from J, leaving 12 bases between. This CDR3 has 15 residues. The CDR3 nucleotides are TGCAGTGCTAGAGATTCGGGGAATATTAACTATGGCTACACCTTC. It codes for CSARDSGNINYGYTF.

Ten or more counts support this clonotype. V is TRBV20-1 and J is TRBJ2-5; TRBD1 matches 8 bases. CDR3 size: 12 residues. Trimming cost V 5 bases and J 6 bases; bases outside gene matches: 5. The V gene's germline CDR1 is DFQATT and CDR2 SNEGSKA (reference sequence). CDR3 in DNA: TGCAGTGCTGACAGGGGCCGAAAGACCCAGTACTTC. It specifies CSADRGRKTQYF.

About this clonotype itself: One end of the junction does not line up with germline, which may come from a read error. V usage is TRBV10-1 and J usage is TRBJ2-2, with D perhaps given as TRBD1 or TRBD2 (5 bases each). Germline assignment: CDR1 WNHNN and CDR2 SYGVQD (reference sequence). This CDR3 comprises 14 residues. CDR3: CASRDVGNTGELFF. In DNA form, the CDR3 reads TGTGCCAGCAGGGACGTAGGTAACACCGGGGAGCTGTTTTTT.

In its sample, this clonotype was seen many times. The rearrangement uses TRBV3-1 and TRBJ2-7; D is undetermined. The CDR3 consists of 11 residues. Germline-derived CDR1 and CDR2 are LGHDT and YNNKEL (reference sequence). Trimming took off 2 bases at V and 1 base at J, with 0 bases between the two ends. The CDR3 sequence: CASSQSYEQYF. The CDR3 region has the DNA TGTGCCAGCAGCCAATCCTACGAGCAGTACTTC.

This clonotype showed up many times. J is TRBJ2-5 and V is TRBV18, with D possibly being TRBD2 (5 bases). Trimming shortened V by 4 bases and J by 4 bases, and 7 bases separated the two germline ends. The CDR3 totals 12 residues. Germline V CDR1 and CDR2: KGHSH, LQKENI. This CDR3 reads CASSRLRETQYF. The CDR3 region has the DNA TGTGCCAGCTCACGACTACGAGAGACCCAGTACTTC.

The chain carries TRBV4-1 and TRBJ2-1; D tentatively fits TRBD1 or TRBD2 (5 bases each). This CDR3 has 16 residues. Trimming removed 0 bases from V and 0 bases from J, with 9 bases in between. From germline, CDR1 is MGHRA and CDR2 YSYEKL. CDR3 DNA: TGCGCCAGCAGCCAAGAGGTGGGGGTCTCCTACAATGAGCAGTTCTTC. Its protein is CASSQEVGVSYNEQFF.

This clonotype came up a few times. The junction and the germline gene differ at one end; a read error may be behind it. The CDR3 is CASSGRTSGGLYQEAQYF. CDR3 coding DNA: TGTGCCAGCAGTGGCAGGACTAGCGGGGGCCTATACCAAGAGGCCCAGTACTTC. The gene calls are TRBV27 and TRBJ2-5; 13 nucleotides match TRBD2. This CDR3 is 18 amino acids long. Germline loops: CDR1 MNHEY, CDR2 SMNVEV (reference sequence).

The chain carries TRBV6-2 or TRBV6-3 and TRBJ1-5; 9 bases are a match to TRBD1. The CDR3 has 14 amino acids. V was pared by 6 bases and J by 6 bases, with 6 bases of the junction left unmatched. Germline V gives CDR1 MNHEY, CDR2 SVGEGT. The CDR3 region has the DNA TGTGCCAGCAGGGGACAGGGTGCGGCTCAGCCCCAGCATTTT. The encoded protein is CASRGQGAAQPQHF.

This clonotype turned up a few times. The chain carries TRBV5-1 and TRBJ2-5, with 10 nucleotides matching TRBD1. The CDR3 runs to 14 residues. V dropped 4 bases and J dropped 4; count of bases not matched to a gene: 4. Germline assignment: CDR1 SGHRS and CDR2 YFSETQ. CDR3 nucleotides: TGCGCCAGCAGCCCGGGACAGGGGCGAGAGACCCAGTACTTC. It yields the protein CASSPGQGRETQYF.

The rearrangement links TRBV5-1 to TRBJ2-3; D is tentatively TRBD1 or TRBD2 (6 bases each). The germline gives CDR1 SGHRS, CDR2 YFSETQ. Trimming took 4 bases from V and 4 from J, leaving 13 bases between them. The CDR3 has 14 residues. The CDR3 loop is CASSGGTIADTQYF. DNA of the CDR3: TGCGCCAGCAGCGGCGGGACAATCGCAGATACGCAGTATTTT.

In this sample, this clonotype turned up many times. J is TRBJ2-3 and V is TRBV6-1; D remains unclear. The ends were cut back, 2 bases at V and 6 bases at J, with 9 bases in the middle. The CDR3 runs to 13 residues. Germline V gene data show CDR1 as MNHNS and CDR2 as SASEGT. CDR3 amino acids: CASSELGVDTQYF. The CDR3 DNA follows: TGTGCCAGCAGTGAACTGGGTGTGGATACGCAGTATTTT.

This clonotype was observed at least ten times. CDR3 region: CASSQEPGLAADTQYF. In nucleotides, the CDR3 is TGCGCCAGCAGCCAAGAGCCGGGACTAGCGGCAGATACGCAGTATTTT. V and J are TRBV4-1 and TRBJ2-3; 11 positions match TRBD2. The CDR3 has 16 amino acids. With 0 bases clipped from V and 4 bases from J, the junction kept 3 bases outside the gene matches. Germline assignment: CDR1 MGHRA and CDR2 YSYEKL.

Many counts were recorded for this clonotype. The chain is built from TRBV5-1 and TRBJ2-3; TRBD2 might be the D (6 bases). The germline V and J ends were trimmed by 5 bases and 1 base, with 14 bases remaining between them. Germline assignment: CDR1 SGHRS and CDR2 YFSETQ. This CDR3 region has 15 residues. This CDR3 reads CASRKNSGGTDTQYF. In nucleotides, the CDR3 is TGCGCCAGCAGGAAGAATAGCGGCGGCACAGATACGCAGTATTTT.

The chain has TRBV6-1 and TRBJ1-4, with TRBD1 as a possible D gene (5 bases). Trimming pared 8 bases from V and 8 bases from J, leaving 21 bases between. The CDR3 length is 15 residues. From germline, CDR1 is MNHNS and CDR2 SASEGT. The CDR3 spells CASWDRGELMEKLFF. In DNA form, the CDR3 reads TGTGCCAGCTGGGACCGGGGGGAACTAATGGAAAAACTGTTTTTT.

This clonotype was detected many times. The chain recombines TRBV10-3 with TRBJ1-2; TRBD1 might be the D (5 bases). The CDR3 sequence is 13 residues long. Trimming took 10 bases from V and 2 from J, leaving 14 bases between them. Per the germline V gene, CDR1 is ENHRY and CDR2 is SYGVKD. CDR3 amino acids: CATQSGGNYGYTF. Written as DNA, the CDR3 is TGTGCCACCCAGAGTGGGGGGAACTATGGCTACACCTTC.

The V call is TRBV6-4, the J call TRBJ2-1; 7 nucleotides match TRBD2. The CDR3 is made up of 15 amino acids. Germline lookup yields CDR1 MRHNA and CDR2 SNTAGT. J gave up 0 bases and V 4 bases, and 3 bases lay outside the gene matches. CDR3 loop: CASSVRTSSYNEQFF. CDR3 DNA sequence: TGTGCCAGCAGTGTCCGGACTAGCTCCTACAATGAGCAGTTCTTC.

This clonotype has ten or more counts. This sequence joins TRBV7-2 and TRBJ2-5, with TRBD1 matching 8 bases. The CDR3 spans 14 residues. V shed 6 bases and J 5 bases; nucleotides not matched to a gene: 8. Germline V gene sequence: CDR1 SGHTA, CDR2 FQGNSA. In DNA form, the CDR3 reads TGTGCCAGCAGTTCACCGGACAGGGTTGAGACCCAGTACTTC. Residues: CASSSPDRVETQYF.

This clonotype has at least ten counts. V usage is TRBV24-1 and J usage is TRBJ2-7, with D hard to call. The V gene lost 2 bases and the J gene lost 4 bases, with 14 bases spanning the gap. CDR1 and CDR2 from the germline V gene are KGHDR and SFDVKD. This CDR3 spans 15 amino acids. The chain's CDR3 is CATSDSTQSWYEQYF. The CDR3 nucleotides read TGTGCCACCAGTGATTCGACACAGAGTTGGTACGAGCAGTACTTC.

J is TRBJ1-1 and V is TRBV6-1, with a tentative D call TRBD1 (6 bases). CDR3 length: 13 amino acids. V gave up 8 bases and J gave up 3 bases, with 13 bases separating them. Looked up from germline, CDR1 is MNHNS and CDR2 is SASEGT. The DNA for the CDR3 is TGTGCCAGCCGTCTCGGGGGCTACACTGAAGCTTTCTTT. It codes for CASRLGGYTEAFF.

The gene calls are TRBV5-1 and TRBJ2-7; 8 bases match TRBD1. Looked up from germline, CDR1 is SGHRS and CDR2 is YFSETQ. V trimming: 1 base; J trimming: 0 bases; junction bases outside the gene matches: 6. The CDR3 has 16 residues. The CDR3 DNA is TGCGCCAGCAGCTTGACCCAGGGGGCGCCCTCCTACGAGCAGTACTTC. Its protein product is CASSLTQGAPSYEQYF.

This clonotype was counted ten times or more. The chain recombines TRBV5-5 with TRBJ2-7; weak D call: TRBD2 (5 bases). The CDR3 covers 13 residues. Germline V gene lookup returns CDR1 SGHKS and CDR2 YYEKEE (reference sequence). Trimming left V 0 bases short and J 7 bases short, with 11 bases between. The CDR3 nucleotides read TGTGCCAGCAGCTTGGGGAGGCCTGGGGAGCAGTACTTC. It is translated as CASSLGRPGEQYF.

This clonotype was recorded at least ten times. The CDR3 bases are TGCAGCGTTGACACGGCGGCGGGCGGGGCGAATGGCTACACCTTC. Protein: CSVDTAAGGANGYTF. V is TRBV29-1 and J is TRBJ1-2, with a tentative D call TRBD1 (5 bases). The CDR3 loop spans 15 amino acids. CDR1 is SQVTM and CDR2 is ANQGSEA in the germline V gene. V shed 3 bases and J shed 6 bases, with 20 bases lying between them.

This clonotype was seen repeatedly, ten times or more. The V and J genes are TRBV11-3 and TRBJ2-1; 8 bases are shared with TRBD2. J was trimmed by 10 bases and V by 0 bases; bases with no gene match: 5. The germline V gene encodes CDR1 SGHNT and CDR2 YENEEA. This CDR3 comprises 14 residues. CDR3 nucleotide sequence: TGTGCCAGCAGCTTAGAGCGGGGGGTACGGGAGCAGTTCTTC. Translating it yields CASSLERGVREQFF.

This clonotype came up many times. The V call is TRBV6-1, the J call TRBJ1-5; 8 bases are a match to TRBD1. Germline loops: CDR1 MNHNS, CDR2 SASEGT. The CDR3 extends over 15 amino acids. Trimming took 1 base from V and 8 from J; bases not matched to a gene: 7. DNA for the CDR3: TGTGCCAGCAGTGAAGTGTCAGGGGGCGGAAAGCCCCAGCATTTT. Protein: CASSEVSGGGKPQHF.